The sequence of this TCR beta chain was determined in a study of cytomegalovirus exposure and HLA in healthy donors. Study conclusions and caveats: Sequencing likely caused a cluster of highly shared sequence variants. The study recorded over 150 TCR beta chains that were cytomegalovirus-associated. Immune exposure information comprised only CMV serostatus.

The CDR3 has 15 amino acids. V shed 4 bases and J 1 base; nucleotides not matched to a gene: 5. Germline V gives CDR1 SGHNT, CDR2 YENEEA. Regarding this clone: Its antigen remains unknown.

Primers for the PCR totalled 60 Vbeta and 13 Jbeta. The method was immunoSEQ multiplex PCR; TCRdb's version includes in-frame clones alone and lacks a portion of them. The sample lists under 95,000 clones; around 8% were seen once. The sequence was collected from a man between 50 and 59 years old in good health and CMV-seronegative. The rearrangement links TRBV11-3 to TRBJ2-3, with 7 bases matching TRBD1. The sequenced sample consisted of PBMCs. The CDR3: CASSSRDSRTDTQYF. The CDR3 DNA is TGTGCCAGCAGCTCTCGGGACAGCCGCACAGATACGCAGTATTTT.